This T cell receptor beta chain was captured in a study of neurological immune-mediated disorders. 5'RACE with 10-nucleotide random UMIs generated the cDNA. TCRdb ran MiXCR on the 5' RACE reads and lists one entry per CDR3 protein. The sample includes approximately 77,000 distinct CDR3 sequences, about 9.4% of them seen just once. Germline V gene sequence: CDR1 SGHAT, CDR2 FQDESV (reference sequence). The germline V and J ends were trimmed by 4 bases and 3 bases, with 7 bases remaining between them. This CDR3 region has 13 residues. This clonotype was seen many times. This receptor was taken from a man aged 45 to 65 in good health. Sequencing was done on a sample of PBMCs. The chain carries TRBV11-1 and TRBJ2-1; D call uncertain. CDR3 region: CASSSDGYNEQFF. CDR3 DNA sequence: TGTGCCAGCAGCTCGGACGGCTACAATGAGCAGTTCTTC.